This T cell receptor (beta chain) appears in the sequencing data of a study of prognosis after radiotherapy for stage I lung cancer. Study as a whole: Enrolled patients had stage I non-small cell lung cancer and entered the cohort between 2018 and 2019. The patients included over twelve who had newly diagnosed primary stage I lung tumors, along with about 5 others who had oligometastatic NSCLC after their primary tumor had been surgically resected. The study, taken as a whole, reports: Counted unique TCR clones declined after stereotactic body radiation therapy (median about 9,200 versus 6,500).

With respect to this clonotype: Its antigen remains unknown.

Sample collection consisted of six milliliters of peripheral blood drawn at each of two time points. Amplification of the TCR beta CDR3 (from genomic DNA) was done by two-round multiplex PCR. Each TRBV and TRBJ gene had its own primer in the first PCR round. TCRdb ran MiXCR on the multiplex PCR reads and lists one entry per CDR3 protein. The sample includes 30,000 to 35,000 distinct CDR3 sequences, approximately 51% of them seen just once. This specimen consisted of PBMCs, obtained before or after stereotactic body radiation therapy (not recorded which). The TCR originated in a donor aged 50 or older with non-small cell lung cancer.

CDR3 protein: CASTPGAVYEQYF. CDR3 nucleotide sequence: TGTGCCAGCACCCCGGGAGCAGTCTACGAGCAGTACTTC. The gene calls are TRBV28 and TRBJ2-7, with D maybe TRBD2 (6 bases). CDR3 length: 13 amino acids. In germline, CDR1 is MDHEN, CDR2 SYDVKM. Trimming cost V 7 bases and J 3 bases, with 13 bases left between them.